The source of this T cell receptor beta chain is a study of blood T cell repertoires in COVID-19. The protocol was immunoSEQ multiplex PCR, while the TCRdb copy is restricted to in-frame clones and leaves out a portion. In the table there are approximately 250,000 clones, around 88% of which are singletons. This clone has more than one count but fewer than ten. V shed 6 bases, J shed 10 bases, and the junction held 9 bases outside the gene matches. CDR3 length equals 14 residues. Germline V gene sequence: CDR1 MNHEY, CDR2 SVGAGI. V and J are TRBV6-5 and TRBJ1-6; 7 bases are shared with TRBD1. This clonotype originated in a woman aged 30 to 39 who had recovered from COVID-19. Sequenced input: PBMCs or T cells enriched from blood (not recorded which). The chain's CDR3 is CASSWTGIDSPLHF. The DNA of the CDR3 is TGTGCCAGCAGCTGGACAGGAATAGACTCACCCCTCCACTTT.